Given below is one T cell receptor (beta chain) in context. In germline, CDR1 is LNHDA, CDR2 SQIVND (reference sequence). There are 14 residues in the CDR3. With 5 bases removed from V and 2 bases from J, the gap between germline ends came to 11 bases. The data were produced by immunoSEQ multiplex PCR, yet TCRdb's version contains in-frame clones alone and is incomplete. Among more than 85,000 clones, 80% to 85% were seen once, and the ten largest hold roughly 4%. The source of the sample is a study of blood T cell repertoires in COVID-19. V gene TRBV19 combines with J gene TRBJ2-3; possibly TRBD1 for D (6 bases). The receptor was isolated from a man aged 60-69 years with acute or convalescent COVID-19. The sample taken for sequencing was peripheral blood. The CDR3 DNA reads TGTGCCAGTAGTCAGCCAGGGGTCACAGATACGCAGTATTTT. Translation gives CASSQPGVTDTQYF.